Following are 23 T cell receptor beta chains from one sample sequenced in a study of T cell repertoires in cytomegalovirus infection. TCRdb fed the reads into MiXCR, producing one record per CDR3 protein. The sample holds about 530,000 distinct CDR3 sequences, 26% seen once. Sequenced material: PBMCs. The receptors stem from a human donor in good health (CMV status not recorded). Some clones in this sample may be carry-over from other donors' samples.

The rearrangement joins TRBV6-2 or TRBV6-3 to TRBJ2-7; D unresolved. CDR1 is MNHEY and CDR2 is SVGEGT in the germline V gene. The CDR3 has 13 amino acids. V was clipped by 2 bases and J by 4 bases, with 9 bases between them. The DNA of the CDR3 is TGTGCCAGCAGTTACGCAGGCCCTTACGAGCAGTACGTC. Its translation is CASSYAGPYEQYV.

This clonotype was seen at least ten times. The rearrangement uses TRBV12-3 or TRBV12-4 and TRBJ2-3, with D unresolved. V lost 4 bases and J 3 bases, leaving 8 bases between the germline ends. This CDR3 is 13 amino acids long. The CDR3 DNA follows: TGTGCCAGCAGTTCGGACGGGACAGATACGCAGTATTTT. The encoded protein is CASSSDGTDTQYF.

The chain couples TRBV12-3 or TRBV12-4 to TRBJ1-1; no reliable D call. The CDR3 loop spans 13 amino acids. V dropped 7 bases and J dropped 0 bases, with 9 bases sitting between them. CDR3 sequence: CASNQRMNTEAFF. CDR3 DNA: TGTGCCAGCAACCAAAGGATGAACACTGAAGCTTTCTTT.

This chain connects TRBV28 to TRBJ2-1; 9 bases are shared with TRBD1. After removal of 6 bases from V and 6 bases from J, the junction contained 9 bases not matched to a gene. CDR1 and CDR2 from the germline V gene are MDHEN and SYDVKM. CDR3 length: 15 amino acids. CDR3 bases: TGTGCCAGCAGCCCCACAGGGGGCCTGGGCAATGAGCAGTTCTTC. It yields the protein CASSPTGGLGNEQFF.

This clonotype was detected only once. The V gene is TRBV12-3 or TRBV12-4, the J gene TRBJ1-2; D is possibly TRBD1 (6 bases). Trimming took 6 bases from V and 1 from J, leaving 15 bases between them. This CDR3 spans 15 amino acids. The chain's CDR3 is CASSRLGGLNYGYTF. CDR3 coding DNA: TGTGCCAGCAGCCGACTGGGGGGGCTTAACTATGGCTACACCTTC.

This clonotype was recorded a few times. This rearrangement joins TRBV27 to TRBJ2-7; D gene ambiguous. Trimming cost V 5 bases and J 0 bases, with 8 bases left between them. The CDR3 length is 13 residues. From germline, CDR1 is MNHEY and CDR2 SMNVEV (reference sequence). As DNA, the CDR3 is TGTGCCAGCAGTCTAGGTAACTCCTACGAGCAGTACTTC. Translated, it gives CASSLGNSYEQYF.

Many counts were recorded for this clonotype. J is TRBJ2-6 and V is TRBV7-2; D remains unclear. The CDR3 contains 15 residues. CDR1 is SGHTA and CDR2 is FQGNSA in the germline V gene. The V and J ends lost 5 bases and 1 base respectively, with 9 bases between them. CDR3 in amino acids: CASSRRNSGANVLTF. CDR3 in DNA: TGTGCCAGCAGCCGGCGGAATTCTGGGGCCAACGTCCTGACTTTC.

The V and J genes are TRBV11-2 and TRBJ2-7, with D possibly being TRBD1 (6 bases). The germline CDR1 and CDR2 sequences are SGHAT and FQNNGV. The CDR3 contains 15 residues. V was cut by 2 bases and J by 7 bases, with 18 bases left in between. The CDR3: CASSLLRIPTGEQYF. The CDR3 coding sequence is TGTGCCAGCAGCTTACTGCGAATTCCAACAGGGGAGCAGTACTTC.

The sample holds many counts of this clonotype. The CDR3 DNA sequence: TGTGCCAGCAGTCCTAGCGGGAGGGGCAATGAGCAGTTCTTC. This encodes CASSPSGRGNEQFF. The chain employs TRBV6-1 and TRBJ2-1, with 12 positions matching TRBD2. CDR1 is MNHNS, CDR2 SASEGT, per germline. V shed 5 bases, J shed 6 bases, and the junction held 2 bases outside the gene matches. CDR3 length equals 14 residues.

This clonotype was recorded at least ten times. The rearrangement joins TRBV6-1 to TRBJ2-2; D is undetermined. CDR1 and CDR2 (germline): MNHNS, SASEGT. There are 13 residues in the CDR3. Trimming left V 4 bases short and J 2 bases short, with 5 bases between. DNA of the CDR3: TGTGCCAGCAGTGGCCGAAACACCGGGGAGCTGTTTTTT. Translated, it gives CASSGRNTGELFF.

This chain joins TRBV20-1 and TRBJ2-7, with 9 bases lining up with TRBD2. This CDR3 is 14 amino acids long. The ends lost 5 bases at V and 3 bases at J; junction bases unmatched: 8. Germline lookup yields CDR1 DFQATT and CDR2 SNEGSKA (reference sequence). The CDR3 DNA sequence: TGCAGTGCTTACGAGACTAGCGGTAGCTACGAGCAGTACTTC. It yields the protein CSAYETSGSYEQYF.

This clonotype was seen at least ten times. V gene TRBV7-2 combines with J gene TRBJ2-1; 7 bases fit TRBD1. This CDR3 contains 14 residues. V was pared by 7 bases and J by 8 bases, with 11 bases of the junction left unmatched. CDR1 and CDR2 from the germline V gene are SGHTA and FQGNSA. The CDR3 sequence: CASTPPGTAHEQFF. The CDR3 DNA reads TGTGCCAGCACCCCGCCGGGGACAGCTCATGAGCAGTTCTTC.

This clonotype turned up a few times. The rearrangement joins TRBV25-1 to TRBJ2-5; 11 bases align to TRBD2. V shed 2 bases, J shed 4 bases, and the junction held 3 bases outside the gene matches. The CDR3 runs 15 residues. CDR1 is MGHDK and CDR2 is SYGVNS in the germline V gene. CDR3 sequence reads: CASSEGLAGGETQYF. CDR3 DNA: TGTGCCAGCAGTGAAGGCCTAGCGGGAGGAGAGACCCAGTACTTC.

In this sample, this clonotype turned up many times. The chain has TRBV6-1 and TRBJ2-5; TRBD2 agrees at 10 bases. CDR1 and CDR2 from the germline V gene are MNHNS and SASEGT. The CDR3 has 14 residues. With V trimmed by 5 bases and J by 5 bases, 5 bases remained unmatched. The CDR3 DNA reads TGTGCCAGCAGTTTCCTAGCGGGAGCTGAGACCCAGTACTTC. Its protein product is CASSFLAGAETQYF.

V and J are TRBV4-3 and TRBJ1-2; D remains ambiguous. This CDR3 is built from 15 residues. Trimming shortened V by 0 bases and J by 4 bases, and 12 bases separated the two germline ends. Germline V lookup: CDR1 LGHNA, CDR2 YSLEER. CDR3 DNA sequence: TGCGCCAGCAGCCAAGAGATAAATACTATCTATGGCTACACCTTC. The encoded protein is CASSQEINTIYGYTF.

V usage is TRBV24-1 and J usage is TRBJ1-6; no reliable D call. Trimming pared 4 bases from V and 8 bases from J, leaving 8 bases between. The CDR3 has 13 residues. Germline CDR1 is KGHDR and CDR2 is SFDVKD. In nucleotides, the CDR3 is TGTGCCACCAGTGAATATAAGGATTCACCCCTCCACTTT. Its protein is CATSEYKDSPLHF.

This chain joins TRBV6-2 or TRBV6-3 and TRBJ2-3; TRBD2 aligns across 7 bases. J was trimmed by 7 bases and V by 7 bases; bases with no gene match: 11. CDR1 is MNHEY and CDR2 is SVGEGT in the germline V gene. The CDR3 is 14 residues long. Here the CDR3 reads CASTRSSSGNTQYF. In DNA, the CDR3 is TGTGCCAGCACCCGGTCCAGCAGCGGGAATACGCAGTATTTT.

This clonotype came up once. J is TRBJ2-1 and V is TRBV20-1; D unresolved. The CDR3 sequence is 15 residues long. CDR1 DFQATT and CDR2 SNEGSKA come from the germline V gene (reference sequence). Trimming left V 0 bases short and J 3 bases short, with 12 bases between. The CDR3 DNA is TGCAGTGCTAGAGATCTCAGCAGCTTCTACAATGAGCAGTTCTTC. Its protein product is CSARDLSSFYNEQFF.

The chain recombines TRBV2 with TRBJ1-4; 8 nucleotides match TRBD1. The CDR3 consists of 15 residues. J was trimmed by 8 bases and V by 5 bases; bases with no gene match: 10. Germline V CDR1 and CDR2: SNHLY, FYNNEI. The CDR3 loop reads CASSPQGTGREKLFF. The DNA for the CDR3 is TGTGCCAGCAGTCCTCAGGGGACAGGCCGAGAAAAACTGTTTTTT.

A remark on this clonotype: Sequence at one end of the junction differs from germline and may be a read error. The gene calls are TRBV6-6 and TRBJ1-4; 10 bases are a match to TRBD1. The germline gives CDR1 MNHNY, CDR2 SVGAGI (reference sequence). The CDR3 extends over 18 amino acids. CDR3 sequence: CASSYSPGQGKVGEELFF. In nucleotides, the CDR3 is TGTGCCAGCAGTTACTCCCCGGGACAGGGGAAAGTAGGTGAAGAACTGTTTTTT.

The sample holds a few counts of this clonotype. The rearrangement joins TRBV27 to TRBJ1-2, with 7 bases aligning to TRBD1. Germline lookup yields CDR1 MNHEY and CDR2 SMNVEV (reference sequence). The junction had 10 bases not matched to a gene; V was cut back by 6 bases and J by 3 bases. This CDR3 is 15 amino acids long. The chain's CDR3 is CASSNYRGPDYGYTF. The CDR3 DNA reads as TGTGCCAGCAGCAACTACAGGGGCCCGGACTATGGCTACACCTTC.

The rearrangement links TRBV11-3 to TRBJ2-1, with 12 bases fitting TRBD2. The V segment lost 5 bases and the J segment 0 bases; nucleotides outside the gene matches: 11. CDR3 length equals 19 residues. Germline values: CDR1 SGHNT, CDR2 YENEEA. The CDR3 DNA sequence: TGTGCCAGCAGCCCACTCGGGACTAGCGGGCCGAGCTCCTACAATGAGCAGTTCTTC. Its protein product is CASSPLGTSGPSSYNEQFF.

V usage is TRBV5-6 and J usage is TRBJ1-2; D is possibly TRBD1 (5 bases). V lost 3 bases and J lost 8, with 20 bases in between. Germline V gene data show CDR1 as SGHDT and CDR2 as YYEEEE. The CDR3 extends over 15 amino acids. CDR3 amino acids: CASSYLGTEAVGYTF. CDR3 sequence (DNA): TGTGCCAGCAGCTACCTCGGGACCGAGGCCGTGGGCTACACCTTC. Looking up the rest from reference TRBV5-6 and TRBJ1-2 gives the full variable domain: DAGVTQSPTHLIKTRGQQVTLRCSPKSGHDTVSWYQQALGQGPQFIFQYYEEEERQRGNFPDRFSGHQFPNYSSELNVNALLLGDSALYLCASSYLGTEAVGYTFGSGTRLTVV.